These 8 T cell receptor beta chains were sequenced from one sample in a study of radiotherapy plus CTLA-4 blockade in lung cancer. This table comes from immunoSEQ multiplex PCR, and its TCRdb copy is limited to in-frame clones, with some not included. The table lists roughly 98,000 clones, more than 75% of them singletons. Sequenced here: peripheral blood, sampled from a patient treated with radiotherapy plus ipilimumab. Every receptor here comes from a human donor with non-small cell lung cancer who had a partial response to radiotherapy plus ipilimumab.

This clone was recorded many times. The CDR3 sequence is CASSEGSPGWEPYGYTF. CDR3 DNA: TGTGCCAGCAGTGAAGGAAGTCCGGGTTGGGAGCCCTATGGCTACACCTTC. This chain links TRBV6-1 with TRBJ1-2, with unresolved D. Between the trimmed V and J ends, which lost 1 base and 4 bases, there was a span of 19 bases. This CDR3 is built from 17 residues. Germline V gene lookup returns CDR1 MNHNS and CDR2 SASEGT.

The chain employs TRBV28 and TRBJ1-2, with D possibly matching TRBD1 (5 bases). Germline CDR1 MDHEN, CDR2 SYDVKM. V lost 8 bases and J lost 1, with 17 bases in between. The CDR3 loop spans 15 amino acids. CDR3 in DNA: TGTGCCAGCTGTAGGGCCAGGGTCTTTAACTATGGCTACACCTTC. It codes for CASCRARVFNYGYTF.

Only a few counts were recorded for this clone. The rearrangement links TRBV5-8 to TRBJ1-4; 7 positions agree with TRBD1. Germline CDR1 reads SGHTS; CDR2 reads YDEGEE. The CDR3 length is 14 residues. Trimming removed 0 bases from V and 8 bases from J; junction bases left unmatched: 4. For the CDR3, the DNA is TGTGCCAGCAGCTTGGGAGGGGGCAGCGAAAAACTGTTTTTT. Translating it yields CASSLGGGSEKLFF.

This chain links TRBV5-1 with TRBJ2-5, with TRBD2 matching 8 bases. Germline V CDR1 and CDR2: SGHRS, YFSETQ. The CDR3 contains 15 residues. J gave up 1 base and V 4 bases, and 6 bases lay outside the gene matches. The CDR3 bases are TGCGCCAGCAGCCCCGGGGGGACTAGCCAAGAGACCCAGTACTTC. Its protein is CASSPGGTSQETQYF.

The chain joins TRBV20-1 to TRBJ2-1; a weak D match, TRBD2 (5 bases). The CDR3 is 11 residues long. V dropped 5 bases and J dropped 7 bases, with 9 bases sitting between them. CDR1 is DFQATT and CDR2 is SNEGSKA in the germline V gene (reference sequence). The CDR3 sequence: CSAGTRNEQFF. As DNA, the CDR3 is TGCAGTGCTGGTACTAGGAATGAGCAGTTCTTC.

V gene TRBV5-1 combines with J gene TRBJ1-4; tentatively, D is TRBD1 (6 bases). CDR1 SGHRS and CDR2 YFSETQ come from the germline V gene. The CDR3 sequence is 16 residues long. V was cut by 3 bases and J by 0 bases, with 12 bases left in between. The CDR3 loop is CASSSQGFSTNEKLFF. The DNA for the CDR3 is TGCGCCAGCAGCTCTCAGGGGTTTTCAACTAATGAAAAACTGTTTTTT.

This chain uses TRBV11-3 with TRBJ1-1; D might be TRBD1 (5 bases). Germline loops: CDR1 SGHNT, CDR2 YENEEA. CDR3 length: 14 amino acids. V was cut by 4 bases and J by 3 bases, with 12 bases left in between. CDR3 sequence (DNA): TGTGCCAGCAGCTCCACCTGGGGGGACACTGAAGCTTTCTTT. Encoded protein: CASSSTWGDTEAFF.

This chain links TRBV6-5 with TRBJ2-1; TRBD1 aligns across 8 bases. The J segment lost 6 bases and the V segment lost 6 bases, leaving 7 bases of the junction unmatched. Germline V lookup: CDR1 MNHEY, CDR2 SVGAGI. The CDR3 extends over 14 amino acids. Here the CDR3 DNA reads TGTGCCAGCAGCCGAGGACAGGGTCGCAATGAGCAGTTCTTC. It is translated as CASSRGQGRNEQFF.